This T cell receptor (beta chain) appears in the sequencing data of a study of shared clonotypes between healthy human individuals. CD8 cells classed as naive were CD45RO-negative and positively selected for CCR7, excluding terminally differentiated effector memory CD45RA+ cells. TCRdb keeps only in-frame clones here, not all; method: immunoSEQ multiplex PCR. This sample has around 2,000,000 clones, with about 95% found just once. The CDR3 has 15 amino acids. CDR1 and CDR2 from the germline V gene are SQVTM and ANQGSEA. Trimming pared 2 bases from V and 0 bases from J, leaving 14 bases between. The chain links TRBV29-1 to TRBJ2-7; D may correspond to TRBD1 or TRBD2 (6 bases each). What was sequenced was naive CD8+ T cells sorted from blood. This TCR was sampled from a man in his late teens or twenties in good health. CDR3 nucleotide sequence: TGCAGCGTTGAATATTCGGGGGACACCTCCTACGAGCAGTACTTC. It encodes CSVEYSGDTSYEQYF.